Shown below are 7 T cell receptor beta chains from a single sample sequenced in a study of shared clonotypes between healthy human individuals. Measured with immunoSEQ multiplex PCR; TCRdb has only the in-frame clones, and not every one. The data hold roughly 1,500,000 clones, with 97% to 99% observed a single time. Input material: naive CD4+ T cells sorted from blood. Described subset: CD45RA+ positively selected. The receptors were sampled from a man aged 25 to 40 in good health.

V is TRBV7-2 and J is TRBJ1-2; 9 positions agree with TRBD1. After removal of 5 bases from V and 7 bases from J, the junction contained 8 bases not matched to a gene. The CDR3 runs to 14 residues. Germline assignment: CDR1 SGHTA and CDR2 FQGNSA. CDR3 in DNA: TGTGCCAGCAGCATAGACAGGGGGATTGGTGGCTACACCTTC. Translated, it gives CASSIDRGIGGYTF.

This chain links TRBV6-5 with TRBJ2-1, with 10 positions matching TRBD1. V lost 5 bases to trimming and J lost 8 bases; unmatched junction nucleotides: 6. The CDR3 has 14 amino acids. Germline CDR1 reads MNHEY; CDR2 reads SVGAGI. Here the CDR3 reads CASSQGTGVYEQFF. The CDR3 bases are TGTGCCAGCAGTCAAGGGACAGGGGTTTATGAGCAGTTCTTC.

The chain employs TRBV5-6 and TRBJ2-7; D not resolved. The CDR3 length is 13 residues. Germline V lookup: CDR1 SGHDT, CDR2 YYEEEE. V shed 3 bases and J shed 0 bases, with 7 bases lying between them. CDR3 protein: CASSSVSSYEQYF. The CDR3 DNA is TGTGCCAGCAGCTCCGTTAGCTCCTACGAGCAGTACTTC.

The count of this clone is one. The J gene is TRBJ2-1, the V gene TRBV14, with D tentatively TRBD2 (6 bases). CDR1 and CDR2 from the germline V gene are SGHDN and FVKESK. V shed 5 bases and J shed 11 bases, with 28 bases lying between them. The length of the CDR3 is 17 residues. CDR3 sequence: CASSERELALGRGKQFF. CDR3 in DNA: TGTGCCAGCAGCGAGAGGGAACTAGCCCTGGGACGAGGGAAGCAGTTCTTC. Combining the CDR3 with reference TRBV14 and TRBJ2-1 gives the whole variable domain EAGVTQFPSHSVIEKGQTVTLRCDPISGHDNLYWYRRVMGKEIKFLLHFVKESKQDESGMPNNRFLAERTGGTYSTLKVQPAELEDSGVYFCASSERELALGRGKQFFGPGTRLTVL.

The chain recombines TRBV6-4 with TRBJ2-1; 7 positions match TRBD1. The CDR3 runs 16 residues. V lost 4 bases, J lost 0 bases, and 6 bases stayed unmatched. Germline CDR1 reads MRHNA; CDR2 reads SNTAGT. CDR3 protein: CASSAASGGSYNEQFF. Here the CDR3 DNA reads TGTGCCAGCAGTGCCGCATCAGGGGGCTCCTACAATGAGCAGTTCTTC.

Written as DNA, the CDR3 is TGTGCCAGCAGCGCTAGGCAGGGGATGGGCCAGCCCCAGCATTTT. Protein product: CASSARQGMGQPQHF. This sequence joins TRBV11-2 and TRBJ1-5; D possibly corresponds to TRBD1 (6 bases). CDR1 and CDR2 from the germline V gene are SGHAT and FQNNGV. The CDR3 runs 15 residues. V lost 5 bases and J lost 7, with 18 bases in between.

The DNA of the CDR3 is TGTGCCAGCAGTATAAGAGGCTCCTACAATGAGCAGTTCTTC. This gives the protein CASSIRGSYNEQFF. The rearrangement joins TRBV7-8 to TRBJ2-1; D not resolved. Germline values: CDR1 SGHVS, CDR2 FQNEAQ. Trimming left V 6 bases short and J 0 bases short, with 9 bases between. The CDR3 runs 14 residues.